This T cell receptor (beta chain) came from a study of T cell responses to AZD1222 COVID-19 vaccine. Clones were read by immunoSEQ multiplex PCR, and TCRdb kept only the in-frame ones, dropping some. The sample shows about 140,000 clones, 84% of them seen only once. This clone occurred a few times. CDR3 length: 13 residues. CDR1 is SGHRS, CDR2 YFSETQ, per germline. V lost 1 base to trimming and J lost 8 bases, with 12 bases between them. This clonotype was sampled from an adult in good health. The chain is built from TRBV5-1 and TRBJ1-1; D not resolved. The sample consisted of peripheral blood, taken on day 0 of AZD1222 vaccination. CDR3 coding DNA: TGCGCCAGCAGCTTGAGTGTATCCGGGGAAGCTTTCTTT. As protein: CASSLSVSGEAFF.